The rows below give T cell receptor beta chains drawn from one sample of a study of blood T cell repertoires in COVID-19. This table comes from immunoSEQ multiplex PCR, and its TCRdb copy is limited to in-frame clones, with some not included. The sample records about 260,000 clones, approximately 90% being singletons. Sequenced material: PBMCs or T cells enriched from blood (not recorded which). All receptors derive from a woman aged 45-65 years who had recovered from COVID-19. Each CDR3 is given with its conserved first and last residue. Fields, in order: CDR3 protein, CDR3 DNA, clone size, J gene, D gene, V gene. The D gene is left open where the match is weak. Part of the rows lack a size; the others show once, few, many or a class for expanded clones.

CAWSVTQGGTEAFF | TGTGCCTGGAGTGTAACTCAGGGGGGCACTGAAGCTTTCTTT | - | TRBJ1-1 | TRBD1 | TRBV30
CASSPDRASNQPQHF | TGTGCCAGCAGCCCGGACAGGGCCAGCAATCAGCCCCAGCATTTT | - | TRBJ1-5 | TRBD1 | TRBV6-5
CASSSMDRYTEAFF | TGTGCCAGCTCATCTATGGACAGGTACACTGAAGCTTTCTTT | - | TRBJ1-1 | TRBD1 | TRBV18
CASSPPTYGGDTYEQYF | TGTGCCAGCTCACCCCCCACTTACGGGGGAGATACCTACGAGCAGTACTTC | - | TRBJ2-7 | - | TRBV18
CASSTGQSYTF | TGTGCCAGCAGTACGGGACAGAGCTACACCTTC | - | TRBJ1-2 | TRBD1 | TRBV2
CASSLGGGSTNEKLFF | TGTGCCAGCAGCTTAGGAGGGGGCTCAACTAATGAAAAACTGTTTTTT | - | TRBJ1-4 | TRBD1 | TRBV7-9
CATSRPSGRSTDTQYF | TGTGCCACCAGCAGGCCTAGCGGGAGGAGCACAGATACGCAGTATTTT | - | TRBJ2-3 | TRBD2 | TRBV15
CASSLGGNTEAFF | TGTGCCAGCAGCTTAGGCGGGAACACTGAAGCTTTCTTT | few | TRBJ1-1 | - | TRBV11-2
CASSSRTGKVVQHF | TGTGCCAGCAGCTCTCGGACAGGGAAGGTGGTCCAGCATTTT | few | TRBJ1-5 | TRBD1 | TRBV5-5
CASSSNQGLTYGYTF | TGTGCCAGCAGCTCGAATCAGGGGCTTACCTATGGCTACACCTTC | - | TRBJ1-2 | - | TRBV7-2
CASSQPGTGGFEQYF | TGTGCCAGCAGTCAACCCGGGACAGGGGGCTTCGAGCAGTACTTC | - | TRBJ2-7 | TRBD1 | TRBV28
CASSHSGANANTGELFF | TGTGCCAGCAGCCATAGCGGGGCCAACGCGAACACCGGGGAGCTGTTTTTT | - | TRBJ2-2 | TRBD2 | TRBV7-2
CASSQTTGHGELFF | TGCGCCAGCAGTCAAACGACAGGGCACGGGGAGCTGTTTTTT | - | TRBJ2-2 | TRBD1 | TRBV10-1
CASSVGRGRDDNQPQHF | TGTGCCAGCAGCGTAGGCAGGGGGCGCGATGACAATCAGCCCCAGCATTTT | - | TRBJ1-5 | TRBD1 | TRBV9
CASSHGQGPYEQYF | TGTGCCAGCAGCCACGGACAGGGTCCCTACGAGCAGTACTTC | few | TRBJ2-7 | TRBD1 | TRBV7-2
CASSPWGGRTDTQYF | TGTGCCAGCTCACCATGGGGGGGCCGCACAGATACGCAGTATTTT | - | TRBJ2-3 | - | TRBV18
CASRGQGDNSPLHF | TGTGCCAGCCGCGGACAGGGGGATAATTCACCCCTCCACTTT | - | TRBJ1-6 | TRBD1 | TRBV5-4
CSALRGAGGPWNEQFF | TGCAGCGCTCTCCGGGGTGCGGGAGGGCCTTGGAACGAGCAGTTCTTC | - | TRBJ2-1 | TRBD2 | TRBV29-1
CASRGDSRSYGYTF | TGTGCCAGCAGGGGGGACAGTAGATCCTATGGCTACACCTTC | - | TRBJ1-2 | TRBD1 | TRBV28
CAISDASGDPDTQYF | TGTGCCATCAGCGACGCTTCAGGGGACCCAGATACGCAGTATTTT | - | TRBJ2-3 | - | TRBV10-3
CASSRDRVAQETQYF | TGTGCCAGCAGTCGGGACAGGGTGGCCCAAGAGACCCAGTACTTC | - | TRBJ2-5 | TRBD1 | TRBV27
CASSQGTSGSFYEQYF | TGTGCCAGCAGCCAAGGGACTAGCGGGAGTTTCTACGAGCAGTACTTC | - | TRBJ2-7 | TRBD2 | TRBV4-2
CASSPLTSGRTDTQYF | TGCGCCAGCAGCCCACTGACTAGCGGCCGGACAGATACGCAGTATTTT | - | TRBJ2-3 | TRBD2 | TRBV5-1
CASTPWREGETQYF | TGTGCCAGCACCCCGTGGCGGGAGGGCGAGACCCAGTACTTC | - | TRBJ2-5 | TRBD2 | TRBV7-9
CASSFSRGGTALDEQYF | TGTGCCAGCAGCTTCTCGAGGGGGGGGACGGCCCTGGACGAGCAGTACTTC | - | TRBJ2-7 | - | TRBV7-2
CASSFGPGQGNNEQFF | TGTGCCAGCAGCTTTGGTCCCGGACAGGGCAACAATGAGCAGTTCTTC | - | TRBJ2-1 | TRBD1 | TRBV5-4
CASSPGLANEKLFF | TGTGCCAGCAGCCCAGGGCTGGCTAATGAAAAACTGTTTTTT | - | TRBJ1-4 | - | TRBV2
CASSLRFTGGIRNTEAFF | TGTGCCAGCAGCTTAAGATTCACTGGAGGGATCAGAAACACTGAAGCTTTCTTT | - | TRBJ1-1 | - | TRBV7-9
CASSYGQGATDTQYF | TGTGCCAGCAGTTACGGACAGGGGGCCACAGATACGCAGTATTTT | - | TRBJ2-3 | TRBD1 | TRBV6-2/TRBV6-3
CASGVAGGYNEQFF | TGTGCCAGCGGCGTAGCGGGAGGATACAATGAGCAGTTCTTC | - | TRBJ2-1 | TRBD2 | TRBV2
CAWNRGGTEAFF | TGTGCCTGGAACAGGGGGGGGACTGAAGCTTTCTTT | - | TRBJ1-1 | TRBD1 | TRBV30
CASSQEPLQDTQYF | TGCGCCAGCAGCCAAGAACCTTTACAAGATACGCAGTATTTT | - | TRBJ2-3 | - | TRBV4-3
CASSPHPEVRGDTQYF | TGTGCCAGTAGTCCGCACCCGGAAGTTAGGGGAGATACGCAGTATTTT | - | TRBJ2-3 | - | TRBV19
CASSLDGTSGRASYNEQFF | TGTGCCAGCAGCTTAGATGGGACTAGCGGGAGGGCCTCCTACAATGAGCAGTTCTTC | - | TRBJ2-1 | TRBD2 | TRBV11-2
CASTRDRGAFF | TGTGCCAGCACCCGGGACAGGGGGGCTTTCTTT | - | TRBJ1-1 | TRBD1 | TRBV28
CASTSQHVRNQPQHF | TGTGCCAGTACATCCCAACACGTCAGAAATCAGCCCCAGCATTTT | few | TRBJ1-5 | - | TRBV19
CASRLRGSNQPQHF | TGTGCCAGCAGATTACGCGGAAGCAATCAGCCCCAGCATTTT | - | TRBJ1-5 | - | TRBV5-6
CASSLALAGGPETQYF | TGTGCCAGCAGCTTAGCACTAGCGGGAGGGCCAGAGACCCAGTACTTC | - | TRBJ2-5 | TRBD2 | TRBV7-2
CASSPGGGWGQPQHF | TGTGCCAGCAGCCCCGGGGGGGGGTGGGGTCAGCCCCAGCATTTT | - | TRBJ1-5 | - | TRBV7-2
CASSIGLAETGELFF | TGCGCCAGCAGCATCGGACTAGCGGAAACCGGGGAGCTGTTTTTT | - | TRBJ2-2 | TRBD2 | TRBV10-2
CASRPPGNYGYTF | TGTGCCAGCAGGCCCCCAGGGAACTATGGCTACACCTTC | - | TRBJ1-2 | - | TRBV6-5
CASSFSQTEAFF | TGTGCCAGCAGCTTTAGCCAGACGGAAGCTTTCTTT | many | TRBJ1-1 | - | TRBV7-9
CASSTGGTLYNEQFF | TGTGCCAGTAGTACCGGCGGTACCCTCTACAATGAGCAGTTCTTC | - | TRBJ2-1 | - | TRBV19
CASSGRTKQETQYF | TGTGCCAGCAGCGGCCGGACTAAACAAGAGACCCAGTACTTC | once | TRBJ2-5 | - | TRBV7-8
CATSRDKGARNTIYF | TGTGCCACCAGCAGAGATAAGGGGGCTAGAAACACCATATATTTT | - | TRBJ1-3 | TRBD1 | TRBV15
CASSQVHGINNEQFF | TGTGCCAGCAGCCAAGTTCACGGGATCAACAATGAGCAGTTCTTC | - | TRBJ2-1 | - | TRBV14
CSVEDFSGSSYNEQFF | TGCAGCGTTGAAGATTTTAGCGGGAGCTCCTACAATGAGCAGTTCTTC | - | TRBJ2-1 | TRBD2 | TRBV29-1
CASSLYTNTEAFF | TGTGCCAGCAGTTTATACACCAACACTGAAGCTTTCTTT | few | TRBJ1-1 | - | TRBV27
CASSSDSTGNNEQFF | TGTGCCAGCAGCTCCGATAGTACAGGGAACAATGAGCAGTTCTTC | - | TRBJ2-1 | - | TRBV6-2/TRBV6-3
CASSPNRESTDTQYF | TGTGCCAGCTCACCGAACAGGGAGAGCACAGATACGCAGTATTTT | few | TRBJ2-3 | - | TRBV18
CASSGRDRGQNTEAFF | TGTGCCAGCAGCGGCCGGGACAGGGGGCAGAACACTGAAGCTTTCTTT | once | TRBJ1-1 | TRBD1 | TRBV9
CASSRQGGETQYF | TGTGCCAGCAGCCGCCAAGGCGGGGAGACCCAGTACTTC | once | TRBJ2-5 | - | TRBV28
CASADQGTGELFF | TGTGCCAGTGCCGATCAGGGAACCGGGGAGCTGTTTTTT | - | TRBJ2-2 | - | TRBV19
CAWSLGQGSYGYTF | TGTGCCTGGAGTCTAGGGCAGGGAAGCTATGGCTACACCTTC | - | TRBJ1-2 | - | TRBV30
CASSYAGYSYEQYF | TGTGCCAGCAGTTACGCGGGATACTCCTACGAGCAGTACTTC | - | TRBJ2-7 | - | TRBV6-5
CASRPGSGLEQYF | TGTGCCAGCAGGCCGGGATCCGGGCTCGAGCAGTACTTC | once | TRBJ2-7 | - | TRBV27
CASSLQFAGGNTGELFF | TGTGCCAGCAGTTTACAGTTCGCAGGGGGCAACACCGGGGAGCTGTTTTTT | - | TRBJ2-2 | TRBD1 | TRBV28
CASSYNSGSGETQYF | TGTGCCAGCAGTTACAATAGCGGGAGCGGGGAGACCCAGTACTTC | - | TRBJ2-5 | TRBD2 | TRBV6-5
CASSQRTVLNTEAFF | TGCGCCAGCAGCCAACGGACAGTTTTGAACACTGAAGCTTTCTTT | - | TRBJ1-1 | - | TRBV4-3